These 23 T cell receptor beta chains were sequenced from one sample in a study of T cells in narcolepsy. Method: immunoSEQ multiplex PCR; TCRdb's copy keeps in-frame clones and lacks some. Of roughly 27,000 clones in the sample, roughly 86% are singletons; the top ten hold roughly 1.1%. Material: CD45RA- memory CD4+ T cells from PBMCs. These receptors all come from a human donor with narcolepsy.

On this clone: This same CDR3 is encoded by further DNA sequences in the sample. This chain joins TRBV6-5 and TRBJ1-1; 7 positions agree with TRBD1. Unmatched junction bases numbered 1, after V lost 2 bases and J lost 1 base. The CDR3 is 14 amino acids. Germline V lookup: CDR1 MNHEY, CDR2 SVGAGI. CDR3 sequence (DNA): TGTGCCAGCAGTTACGCAGGGGGGAACACTGAAGCTTTCTTT. Translation: CASSYAGGNTEAFF.

In nucleotides, the CDR3 is TGTGCCAGCTCACCGGCCGGGACAGGGAACACCTTC. Its translation: CASSPAGTGNTF. The J gene is TRBJ1-2, the V gene TRBV18, with TRBD1 matching 9 bases. The germline V gene encodes CDR1 KGHSH and CDR2 LQKENI. V was clipped by 3 bases and J by 12 bases; unmatched bases: 5. This CDR3 comprises 12 residues.

The chain links TRBV25-1 to TRBJ2-2; 7 bases agree with TRBD1. In germline, CDR1 is MGHDK, CDR2 SYGVNS. CDR3 length equals 15 residues. The junction had 3 bases not matched to a gene; V was cut back by 4 bases and J by 1 base. CDR3 sequence reads: CASSVRTGNTGELFF. The CDR3 coding sequence is TGTGCCAGCAGTGTGAGGACAGGGAACACCGGGGAGCTGTTTTTT. Full variable domain (remainder filled in from reference TRBV25-1 and TRBJ2-2): EADIYQTPRYLVIGTGKKITLECSQTMGHDKMYWYQQDPGMELHLIHYSYGVNSTEKGDLSSESTVSRIRTEHFPLTLESARPSHTSQYLCASSVRTGNTGELFFGEGSRLTVL.

The chain joins TRBV5-1 to TRBJ2-3; TRBD1 might be the D (6 bases). Germline CDR1 SGHRS, CDR2 YFSETQ. This CDR3 contains 13 residues. V gave up 2 bases and J gave up 5 bases, with 9 bases separating them. The CDR3 region has the DNA TGCGCCAGCAGCTTCTGGGGGCGAGATACGCAGTATTTT. It yields the protein CASSFWGRDTQYF.

The chain joins TRBV28 to TRBJ1-4; D might be TRBD1 (6 bases). CDR3 length equals 12 residues. V was shortened by 6 bases and J by 7 bases, with 9 bases between the two germline ends. Germline values: CDR1 MDHEN, CDR2 SYDVKM. This CDR3 reads CASRIGGEKLFF. The DNA for the CDR3 is TGTGCCAGCAGGATAGGGGGTGAAAAACTGTTTTTT.

The chain links TRBV5-1 to TRBJ1-6; D is uncertain. The CDR3 loop spans 13 amino acids. Germline loops: CDR1 SGHRS, CDR2 YFSETQ. Trimming removed 0 bases from V and 8 bases from J, with 6 bases in between. The DNA for the CDR3 is TGCGCCAGCAGCTTGGGTGAGGATTCACCCCTCCACTTT. Translating it yields CASSLGEDSPLHF. The full variable domain, its missing parts supplied by reference TRBV5-1 and TRBJ1-6, is KAGVTQTPRYLIKTRGQQVTLSCSPISGHRSVSWYQQTPGQGLQFLFEYFSETQRNKGNFPGRFSGRQFSNSRSEMNVSTLELGDSALYLCASSLGEDSPLHFGNGTRLTVT.

This sequence joins TRBV18 and TRBJ2-3; no clear D. This CDR3 is built from 14 residues. The ends were cut back, 2 bases at V and 3 bases at J, with 9 bases in the middle. CDR1 is KGHSH, CDR2 LQKENI, per germline. CDR3 sequence: CASSPISGTDTQYF. The CDR3 DNA reads TGTGCCAGCTCACCAATTTCCGGGACAGATACGCAGTATTTT. The full variable domain, with the rest looked up from reference TRBV18 and TRBJ2-3, is NAGVMQNPRHLVRRRGQEARLRCSPMKGHSHVYWYRQLPEEGLKFMVYLQKENIIDESGMPKERFSAEFPKEGPSILRIQQVVRGDSAAYFCASSPISGTDTQYFGPGTRLTVL.

V gene TRBV11-2 combines with J gene TRBJ2-7; perhaps TRBD1 as D (6 bases). CDR3 size: 14 residues. CDR1 is SGHAT and CDR2 is FQNNGV in the germline V gene. The V and J ends lost 5 bases and 3 bases respectively, with 14 bases between them. CDR3 bases: TGTGCCAGCAGCAAGGGACGACAGGTCTACGAGCAGTACGTC. This sequence encodes CASSKGRQVYEQYV.

CDR3 loop: CASSASDADNSPLHF. CDR3 sequence (DNA): TGTGCCAGCAGCGCGAGTGATGCTGATAATTCACCCCTCCACTTT. The rearrangement links TRBV2 to TRBJ1-6; D ambiguous. The CDR3 is made up of 15 amino acids. In germline, CDR1 is SNHLY, CDR2 FYNNEI. Trimming shortened V by 6 bases and J by 5 bases, and 14 bases separated the two germline ends.

The chain combines TRBV5-1 with TRBJ2-5; 7 bases are shared with TRBD1. The germline gives CDR1 SGHRS, CDR2 YFSETQ. The CDR3 totals 13 residues. V dropped 4 bases and J dropped 2; count of bases not matched to a gene: 2. The CDR3 nucleotides are TGCGCCAGCAGCAGGACAGGACAAGAGACCCAGTACTTC. Protein product: CASSRTGQETQYF.

The gene calls are TRBV18 and TRBJ1-1, with a possible D match to TRBD1 (5 bases). Trimming took 3 bases from V and 4 from J, leaving 18 bases between them. This CDR3 contains 16 residues. The germline V gene has CDR1 KGHSH and CDR2 LQKENI. The CDR3 DNA sequence: TGTGCCAGCTCACCGGACCAGATCCAGGGAGGCACTGAAGCTTTCTTT. This translates into CASSPDQIQGGTEAFF.

This chain uses TRBV4-1 with TRBJ1-5, with 8 nucleotides matching TRBD1. Trimming at V came to 0 bases and at J to 6 bases, leaving 4 bases not matched to a gene. The CDR3 sequence is 15 residues long. The germline CDR1 and CDR2 sequences are MGHRA and YSYEKL. CDR3 bases: TGCGCCAGCAGCCAAGATGGGCAGGGGGCTCAGCCCCAGCATTTT. Translation: CASSQDGQGAQPQHF.

The chain couples TRBV6-5 to TRBJ1-1; D perhaps matches TRBD1 (5 bases). The CDR3 is 15 residues long. In germline, CDR1 is MNHEY, CDR2 SVGAGI. V lost 0 bases and J 6 bases, leaving 14 bases between the germline ends. This chain's CDR3 is CASSYSFGGDSEAFF. As DNA, the CDR3 is TGTGCCAGCAGTTACTCCTTCGGGGGTGACTCTGAAGCTTTCTTT.

The chain links TRBV2 to TRBJ2-4; no reliable D call. CDR3 length equals 16 residues. In germline, CDR1 is SNHLY, CDR2 FYNNEI. V was clipped by 2 bases and J by 8 bases, with 19 bases between them. Written as DNA, the CDR3 is TGTGCCAGCAGTGAAAAAGATCCCAGATACGGAGACATTCAGTACTTC. Its protein product is CASSEKDPRYGDIQYF.

This clone showed up just once. The chain has TRBV11-2 and TRBJ2-7; D is unclear. The CDR3 runs 13 residues. Germline V CDR1 and CDR2: SGHAT, FQNNGV. V lost 6 bases, J lost 1 base, and 10 bases lay in between. The CDR3 is CASSLNPSYEQYV. CDR3 DNA sequence: TGTGCCAGCAGTTTAAACCCATCCTACGAGCAGTACGTC.

This clone was picked up one time. The gene calls are TRBV7-2 and TRBJ2-5; 11 bases match TRBD2. V was pared by 6 bases and J by 5 bases, with 5 bases of the junction left unmatched. Germline CDR1 and CDR2: SGHTA and FQGNSA. This CDR3 contains 14 residues. The CDR3, as DNA: TGTGCCAGCAGACGTAGCGGGGGGGCGGAGACCCAGTACTTC. This codes for CASRRSGGAETQYF.

The rearrangement links TRBV5-1 to TRBJ2-3; possible D gene TRBD2, 6 bases. Trimming took off 1 base at V and 4 bases at J, with 7 bases between the two ends. This CDR3 contains 13 residues. Germline assignment: CDR1 SGHRS and CDR2 YFSETQ. The CDR3 DNA is TGCGCCAGCAGCTTGCCGGGGGCAGATACGCAGTATTTT. Translated, it gives CASSLPGADTQYF.

Regarding this clone: This sample also contains other DNA sequences that code for the same CDR3. The chain has TRBV2 and TRBJ1-6; D not certain. The CDR3 extends over 14 amino acids. CDR1 is SNHLY and CDR2 is FYNNEI in the germline V gene. V was trimmed by 3 bases and J by 5 bases, leaving 8 bases between them. The chain's CDR3 is CASSEAGDNSPLHF. Here the CDR3 DNA reads TGTGCCAGCAGTGAGGCGGGTGATAATTCACCCCTCCACTTT.

The chain carries TRBV11-3 and TRBJ2-2, with D hard to call. The CDR3 covers 14 residues. The germline V gene has CDR1 SGHNT and CDR2 YENEEA. V lost 0 bases and J 3 bases, leaving 5 bases between the germline ends. This chain's CDR3 is CASSLDRYTGELFF. In DNA form, the CDR3 reads TGTGCCAGCAGCTTAGATCGATACACCGGGGAGCTGTTTTTT.

This chain joins TRBV5-4 and TRBJ2-7; D unclear. The V gene lost 4 bases and the J gene lost 3 bases, with 14 bases spanning the gap. Germline V gives CDR1 SGHNT, CDR2 YYREEE (reference sequence). The CDR3 is 14 amino acids. CDR3 sequence: CASSNERWGYEQYF. Written as DNA, the CDR3 is TGTGCCAGCAGCAATGAAAGGTGGGGCTACGAGCAGTACTTC.

The CDR3 sequence: CASSQVPSAEQYV. As DNA, the CDR3 is TGCGCCAGCAGCCAAGTTCCCAGCGCCGAGCAGTACGTC. This chain joins TRBV4-1 and TRBJ2-7; D remains unclear. Trimming took off 1 base at V and 6 bases at J, with 10 bases between the two ends. Germline CDR1 and CDR2: MGHRA and YSYEKL. This CDR3 region has 13 residues.

The chain has TRBV2 and TRBJ2-7; D may be TRBD2 (6 bases). Trimming took 4 bases from V and 6 from J, leaving 10 bases between them. The germline gives CDR1 SNHLY, CDR2 FYNNEI. The CDR3 runs to 12 residues. The CDR3 protein is CASSAGGVEQYF. The CDR3 bases are TGTGCCAGCAGTGCTGGCGGGGTCGAGCAGTACTTC.

By share, this clone ranks as medium-sized. This chain uses TRBV19 with TRBJ1-6; D call uncertain. V dropped 5 bases and J dropped 10 bases, with 15 bases sitting between them. CDR1 and CDR2 from the germline V gene are LNHDA and SQIVND (reference sequence). The CDR3 covers 14 residues. For the CDR3, the DNA is TGTGCCAGTAGTGTCACCGGGGAGGAATCACCCCTCCACTTT. As protein: CASSVTGEESPLHF.